This TCR beta chain came from a study of T cell responses to AZD1222 COVID-19 vaccine. The study's findings and limits: Donor demographics were predominantly white British with a female majority; clonal diversity may be underestimated. At baseline, seropositivity was found in only six or seven AZD1222 recipients. Researchers report vaccine-associated CD4 TCRs spanning spike, with dominance at 160-218 and 743-854. Repertoires were sampled only after the peak T cell response.

The CDR3 runs to 13 residues. Germline CDR1 reads GTSNPN; CDR2 reads SVGIG (reference sequence). Trimming removed 1 base from V and 6 bases from J; junction bases left unmatched: 4. To note about this clone: What it binds is unknown.

Profiling relied on immunoSEQ multiplex PCR, and the TCRdb table lists in-frame clones only, not all of them. The sample shows some 170,000 clones, over 80% of them seen only once. The gene calls are TRBV30 and TRBJ2-7, with TRBD1 identical over 9 bases. This sample comprised peripheral blood, obtained 28 days after the second dose of the MenACWY control vaccine. The sequence was obtained from an adult who received the MenACWY meningococcal vaccine as a control. CDR3 DNA: TGTGCCTGGAGTGCAGGGACAGGGTCCGAGCAGTACTTC. Its protein product is CAWSAGTGSEQYF.